Listed here are 3 T cell receptor beta chains from one sample, sequenced in a study of blood T cell repertoires in COVID-19. Profiled with immunoSEQ multiplex PCR; TCRdb holds only in-frame clones, not every one. The repertoire has approximately 150,000 clones, approximately 86% of them found once; the top ten carry just under 4%. The sample consisted of peripheral blood. The source is a woman aged 60 to 75 who had recovered from COVID-19.

The chain carries TRBV29-1 and TRBJ2-1, with 9 bases aligning to TRBD2. CDR1 is SQVTM and CDR2 is ANQGSEA in the germline V gene. V shed 2 bases, J shed 7 bases, and the junction held 6 bases outside the gene matches. The CDR3 contains 14 residues. In nucleotides, the CDR3 is TGCAGCGTTGAAAGGCTAGCGGGAACAAATGAGCAGTTCTTC. Residues: CSVERLAGTNEQFF.

The gene calls are TRBV30 and TRBJ1-4; 8 bases line up with TRBD1. Trimming at V came to 2 bases and at J to 6 bases, leaving 8 bases not matched to a gene. CDR3 length: 15 residues. Germline CDR1 and CDR2: GTSNPN and SVGIG (reference sequence). CDR3 nucleotides: TGTGCCTGGAGTCCTCCGGACAGGGTGTATGAAAAACTGTTTTTT. This sequence encodes CAWSPPDRVYEKLFF.

This clone was seen a handful of times. The chain has TRBV7-9 and TRBJ2-5; a weak D match, TRBD1 (6 bases). The CDR3 runs to 15 residues. Looked up from germline, CDR1 is SEHNR and CDR2 is FQNEAQ (reference sequence). V was clipped by 5 bases and J by 2 bases, with 15 bases between them. The CDR3 protein is CASSLSTGTQETQYF. Here the CDR3 DNA reads TGTGCCAGCAGCCTTTCGACAGGTACTCAAGAGACCCAGTACTTC.